These 7 T cell receptor beta chains share one sample of origin, sequenced in a study of T-cell reconstitution after alpha-beta-depleted transplantation in children. A TCRbeta library incorporating unique molecular identifiers was prepared. TCRdb reprocessed the PCR reads via MiXCR and lists one record per CDR3 protein. Among roughly 500,000 distinct CDR3 sequences, about an eighth were seen once, and the ten largest hold about 5.4%. The material sequenced was PBMCs from the stem cell graft donor, taken from the stem cell graft. The origin of the receptors is a human donor who donated a stem cell graft to a child with combined immunodeficiency.

This clonotype occurred a few times. This chain uses TRBV5-1 with TRBJ1-3; TRBD1 might be the D (6 bases). Trimming took 2 bases from V and 4 from J, leaving 10 bases between them. CDR3 length equals 14 residues. Germline CDR1 reads SGHRS; CDR2 reads YFSETQ. CDR3 bases: TGCGCCAGCAGCTTACAGGGCGGAGGAAACACCATATATTTT. This codes for CASSLQGGGNTIYF.

This clonotype came up a few times. J is TRBJ2-7 and V is TRBV24-1, with 9 bases identical to TRBD1. This CDR3 spans 14 amino acids. V was clipped by 6 bases and J by 4 bases; unmatched bases: 6. Germline CDR1 reads KGHDR; CDR2 reads SFDVKD. CDR3 sequence reads: CATSSDRGLYEQYF. CDR3 nucleotide sequence: TGTGCCACCAGTTCGGACAGGGGTTTGTACGAGCAGTACTTC.

In this sample, this clonotype turned up a few times. The chain links TRBV20-1 to TRBJ1-5, with D unresolved. CDR1 and CDR2 from the germline V gene are DFQATT and SNEGSKA (reference sequence). CDR3 length: 13 residues. V gave up 1 base and J gave up 1 base, with 5 bases separating them. CDR3 protein: CSARAGSNQPQHF. The CDR3, as DNA: TGCAGTGCTAGAGCCGGGAGCAATCAGCCCCAGCATTTT.

This clonotype has a handful of counts. The chain couples TRBV7-3 to TRBJ2-1, with 7 bases fitting TRBD2. Germline V lookup: CDR1 SGHTA, CDR2 FQGTGA. Trimming at V came to 2 bases and at J to 5 bases, leaving 9 bases not matched to a gene. The CDR3 extends over 16 amino acids. CDR3 loop: CASSLQWGEGDNEQFF. CDR3 bases: TGTGCCAGCAGCTTACAATGGGGGGAGGGAGACAATGAGCAGTTCTTC.

This chain connects TRBV3-1 to TRBJ2-3; TRBD1 matches at 8 bases. This CDR3 contains 14 residues. V shed 4 bases and J 3 bases; nucleotides not matched to a gene: 3. Per the germline V gene, CDR1 is LGHDT and CDR2 is YNNKEL (reference sequence). The CDR3 nucleotides read TGTGCCAGCAGCCCACAGGGGGGAACAGATACGCAGTATTTT. It translates to CASSPQGGTDTQYF.

The chain joins TRBV3-1 to TRBJ1-5, with D maybe TRBD1 (6 bases). Germline-derived CDR1 and CDR2 are LGHDT and YNNKEL (reference sequence). V was cut by 3 bases and J by 3 bases, with 15 bases left in between. The CDR3 consists of 16 residues. Written as DNA, the CDR3 is TGTGCCAGCAGCCAGGGAGCCCAGGGGTCCAATCAGCCCCAGCATTTT. As protein: CASSQGAQGSNQPQHF.

This clonotype was recorded at least ten times. The chain couples TRBV12-3 or TRBV12-4 to TRBJ2-2; no definite D call. The CDR3 runs 13 residues. Trimming pared 3 bases from V and 3 bases from J, leaving 5 bases between. CDR3 bases: TGTGCCAGCAGTTTTGCGTACACCGGGGAGCTGTTTTTT. Translated: CASSFAYTGELFF.